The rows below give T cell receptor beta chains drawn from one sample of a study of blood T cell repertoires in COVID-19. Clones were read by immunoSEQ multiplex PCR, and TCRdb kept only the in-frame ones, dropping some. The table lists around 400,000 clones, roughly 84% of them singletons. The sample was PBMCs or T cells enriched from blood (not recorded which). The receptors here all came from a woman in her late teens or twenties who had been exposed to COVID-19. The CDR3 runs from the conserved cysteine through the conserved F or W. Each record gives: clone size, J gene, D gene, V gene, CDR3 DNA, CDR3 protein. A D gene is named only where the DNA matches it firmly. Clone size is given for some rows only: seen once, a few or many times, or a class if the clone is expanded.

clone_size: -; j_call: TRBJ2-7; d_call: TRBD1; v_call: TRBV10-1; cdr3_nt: TGCGCCAGCAGTGCTGGGGACAGGGGTAGTATCGACGAGCAGTACTTC; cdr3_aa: CASSAGDRGSIDEQYF
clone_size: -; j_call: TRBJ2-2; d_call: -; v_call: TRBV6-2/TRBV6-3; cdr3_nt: TGTGCCAGCAGTCCAGGGGTCCCAACCGGGGAGCTGTTTTTT; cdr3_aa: CASSPGVPTGELFF
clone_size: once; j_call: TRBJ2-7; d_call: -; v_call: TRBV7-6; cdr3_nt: TGTGCCAGCAGCTTACGGGACAACTACGAGCAGTACTTC; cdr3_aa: CASSLRDNYEQYF
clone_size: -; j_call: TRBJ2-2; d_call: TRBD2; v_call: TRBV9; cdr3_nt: TGTGCCAGCAGCGTAGTCGGCGGGAGTGGGACCGGGGAGCTGTTTTTT; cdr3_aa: CASSVVGGSGTGELFF
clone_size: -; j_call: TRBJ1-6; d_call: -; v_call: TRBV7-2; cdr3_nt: TGTGCCAGCAGCTTAGCGGGGGGTCCTAACCCTAATTCACCCCTCCACTTT; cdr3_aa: CASSLAGGPNPNSPLHF
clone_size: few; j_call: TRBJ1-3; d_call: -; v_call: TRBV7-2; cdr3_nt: TGTGCCAGCAGCTTAGAGACAGCATTTGGAAACACCATATATTTT; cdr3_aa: CASSLETAFGNTIYF
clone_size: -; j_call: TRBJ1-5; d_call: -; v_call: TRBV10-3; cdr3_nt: TGTGCCATCAGTGAGCACCAGAGCAATCAGCCCCAGCATTTT; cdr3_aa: CAISEHQSNQPQHF
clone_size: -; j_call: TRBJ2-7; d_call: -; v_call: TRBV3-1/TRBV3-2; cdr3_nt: TGTGCCAGCAGCCAAGAGAAGGCGGGTCCCTACGAGCAGTACTTC; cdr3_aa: CASSQEKAGPYEQYF
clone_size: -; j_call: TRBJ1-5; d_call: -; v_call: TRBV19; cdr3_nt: TGTGCCAGTAGAAGCGACAGGCCAAATCAGCCCCAGCATTTT; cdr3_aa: CASRSDRPNQPQHF
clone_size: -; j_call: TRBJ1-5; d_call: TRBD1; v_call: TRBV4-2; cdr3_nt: TGTGCCAGCAGCCAAGATTTAGGGACAGGGCTGGGAAATAGCAATCAGCCCCAGCATTTT; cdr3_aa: CASSQDLGTGLGNSNQPQHF
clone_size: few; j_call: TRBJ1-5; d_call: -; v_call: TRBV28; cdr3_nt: TGTGCCAGCAGTTTCAGGGTAGGGGATCAGCCCCAGCATTTT; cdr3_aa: CASSFRVGDQPQHF
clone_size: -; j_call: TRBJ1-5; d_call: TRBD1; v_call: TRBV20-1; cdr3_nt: TGCAGTGCTAGTCAGGGGGGTCAGCCCCAGCATTTT; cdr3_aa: CSASQGGQPQHF
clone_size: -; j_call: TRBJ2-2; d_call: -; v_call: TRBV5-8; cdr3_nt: TGTGCCAGCAGCTTGGTGTGGGGGCCGGGGACCGGGGAGCTGTTTTTT; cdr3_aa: CASSLVWGPGTGELFF
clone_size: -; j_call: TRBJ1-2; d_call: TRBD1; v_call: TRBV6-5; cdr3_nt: TGTGCCACCTCGGGACAGAATAACTATGGCTACACCTTC; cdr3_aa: CATSGQNNYGYTF
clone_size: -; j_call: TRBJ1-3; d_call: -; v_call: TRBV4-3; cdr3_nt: TGCGCCAGCAGACAGTCCTCTGGAAACACCATATATTTT; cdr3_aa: CASRQSSGNTIYF
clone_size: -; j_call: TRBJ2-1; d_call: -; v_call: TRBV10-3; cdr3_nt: TGTGCCGCCCAGGGTGAAGGATATGGTGAGCAGTTCTTC; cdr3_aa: CAAQGEGYGEQFF
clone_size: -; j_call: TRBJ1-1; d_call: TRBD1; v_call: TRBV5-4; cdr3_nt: TGTGCCAGCAGCACGCGGACAGGGGAGGACACTGAAGCTTTCTTT; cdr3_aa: CASSTRTGEDTEAFF
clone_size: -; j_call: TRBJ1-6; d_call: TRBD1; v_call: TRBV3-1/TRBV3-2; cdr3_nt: TGTGCCAGCAGCACGCGAGCCGGGACAGGATCTTCACCCCTCCACTTT; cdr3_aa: CASSTRAGTGSSPLHF
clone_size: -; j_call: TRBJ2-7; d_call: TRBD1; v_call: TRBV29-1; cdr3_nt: TGCAGCGCCATCGCGACAGGGGGAGTCTCCTACGAGCAGTACTTC; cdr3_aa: CSAIATGGVSYEQYF
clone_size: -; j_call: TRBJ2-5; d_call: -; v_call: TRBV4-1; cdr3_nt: TGCGCCAGCAGCCGGACGCAGGGAGAGACCCAGTACTTC; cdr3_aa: CASSRTQGETQYF
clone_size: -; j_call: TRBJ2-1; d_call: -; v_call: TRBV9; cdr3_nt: TGTGCCAGCAGCGCAAGTCTCTTCAGGGGCCCTTACAATGAGCAGTTCTTC; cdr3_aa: CASSASLFRGPYNEQFF
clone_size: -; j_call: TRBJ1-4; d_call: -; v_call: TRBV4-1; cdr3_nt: TGCGCCAGCAGCCCGCAAATGCAGGCAACTAATGAAAAACTGTTTTTT; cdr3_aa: CASSPQMQATNEKLFF
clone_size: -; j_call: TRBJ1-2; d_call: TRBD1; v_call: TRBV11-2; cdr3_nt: TGTGCCAGCAGCTTTGGGACAGGGAATGGCTACACCTTC; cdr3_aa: CASSFGTGNGYTF
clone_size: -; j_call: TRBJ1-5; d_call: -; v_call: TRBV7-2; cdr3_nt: TGTGCCAGCAGCTTAGTTGGGGCACTCAATCAGCCCCAGCATTTT; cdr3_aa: CASSLVGALNQPQHF
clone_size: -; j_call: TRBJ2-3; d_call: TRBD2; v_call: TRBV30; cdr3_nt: TGTGCCTGGAGTCGTAGCGGGAGGGTTAGGACAGATACGCAGTATTTT; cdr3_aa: CAWSRSGRVRTDTQYF
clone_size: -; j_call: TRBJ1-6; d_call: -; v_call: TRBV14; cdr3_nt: TGTGCCAGCAGCCAAGATACCAGGGGTTCACCCCTCCACTTT; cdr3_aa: CASSQDTRGSPLHF
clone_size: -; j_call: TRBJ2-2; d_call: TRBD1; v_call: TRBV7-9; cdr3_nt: TGTGCCAGCAGCTTGGAGACAGGGTCCAAGTTAGGGGAGCTGTTTTTT; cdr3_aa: CASSLETGSKLGELFF
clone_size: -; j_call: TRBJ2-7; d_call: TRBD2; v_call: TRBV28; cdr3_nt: TGTGCCAGCAGCCCGGGGAGGGGTCCCTACGAGCAGTACTTC; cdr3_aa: CASSPGRGPYEQYF
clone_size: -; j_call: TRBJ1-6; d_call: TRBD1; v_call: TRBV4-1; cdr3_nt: TGCGCCAGCAGTCAGAAGACAGGGGGCGGATCACCCCTCCACTTT; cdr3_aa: CASSQKTGGGSPLHF
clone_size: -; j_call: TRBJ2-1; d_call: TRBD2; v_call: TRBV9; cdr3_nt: TGTGCCAGCTCTAGCGGGGGGGCCAGTGAGCAGTTCTTC; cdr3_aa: CASSSGGASEQFF
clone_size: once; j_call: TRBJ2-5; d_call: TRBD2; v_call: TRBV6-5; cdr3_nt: TGTGCCAGCAGTTGGTCGAGCGGGGGGTATGGAGAGACCCAGTACTTC; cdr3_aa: CASSWSSGGYGETQYF
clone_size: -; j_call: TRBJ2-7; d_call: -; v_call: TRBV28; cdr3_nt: TGTGCCAGCAGTTTGGCCAGTACAGTAACCTACGAGCAGTACTTC; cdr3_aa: CASSLASTVTYEQYF
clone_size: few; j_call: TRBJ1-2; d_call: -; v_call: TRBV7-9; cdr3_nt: TGTGCCAGCAGCCCTCGGGAGGGTTTCTATGGCTACACCTTC; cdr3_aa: CASSPREGFYGYTF
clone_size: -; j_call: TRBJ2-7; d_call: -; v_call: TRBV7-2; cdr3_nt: TGTGCCAGCAGCTTAGCACCTTCGGACGAGCAGTACTTC; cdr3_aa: CASSLAPSDEQYF
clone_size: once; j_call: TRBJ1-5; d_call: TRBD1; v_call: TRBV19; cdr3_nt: TGTGCCAGTAGCCGACAGGGACGAAATCAGCCCCAGCATTTT; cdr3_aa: CASSRQGRNQPQHF
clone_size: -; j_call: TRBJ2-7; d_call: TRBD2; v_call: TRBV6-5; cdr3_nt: TGTGCCAGCGGCAAGGGCGGGGGGTCCTCCTACGAGCAGTACTTC; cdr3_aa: CASGKGGGSSYEQYF
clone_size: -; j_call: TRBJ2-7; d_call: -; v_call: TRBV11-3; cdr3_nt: TGTGCCAGCAGCTTCCGCGCCGCGAGACAGATGAAAACCTACGAGCAGTACTTC; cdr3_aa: CASSFRAARQMKTYEQYF
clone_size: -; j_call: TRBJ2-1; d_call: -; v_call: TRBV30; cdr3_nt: TGTGCCTGGTCCCGAAACTACCCCGCCAATGAGCAGTTCTTC; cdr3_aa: CAWSRNYPANEQFF
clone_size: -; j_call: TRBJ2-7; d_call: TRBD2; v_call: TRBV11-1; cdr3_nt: TGTGCCAGCAGCTATTCTAGCGGGGGGAGCCCATACGAGCAGTACTTC; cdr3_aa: CASSYSSGGSPYEQYF
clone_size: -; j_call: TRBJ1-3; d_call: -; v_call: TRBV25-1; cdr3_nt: TGTGCCAGCAGTGAGCCGGGGAGCTCTGGAAACACCATATATTTT; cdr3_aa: CASSEPGSSGNTIYF
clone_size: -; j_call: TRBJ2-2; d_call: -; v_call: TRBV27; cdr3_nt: TGTGCCAGCAGTTTACGACAAGAAAGCACCGGGGAGCTGTTTTTT; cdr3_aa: CASSLRQESTGELFF